This T cell receptor (beta chain) was sequenced during a study of blood T cell repertoires in COVID-19. Study as a whole: The analysed material was cDNA or gDNA that came from T cells, B-cell-depleted T cells, or PBMCs.

It was during active infection that Seattle patients were enrolled and then longitudinally followed. In the original workflow: Scientists estimated how many nucleated cells there were by amplifying reference gene primers. Profiling relied on immunoSEQ multiplex PCR, and the TCRdb table lists in-frame clones only, not all of them. D and trimming were read from the DNA, whereas the V and J calls and clone size are those reported in that table. Of 150,000 to 200,000 clones in the sample, under 85% were seen once. The TCR originated in a woman in her 70s with COVID-19, enrolled during active disease. The sample consisted of peripheral blood.

CDR3 nucleotide sequence: TGTGCCAGCTCACCGGGAGCCATAGGGGATACGCAGTATTTT. Translating it yields CASSPGAIGDTQYF. V gene TRBV18 combines with J gene TRBJ2-3; D may be TRBD2 (5 bases). V shed 3 bases and J shed 6 bases, with 13 bases lying between them. Germline V CDR1 and CDR2: KGHSH, LQKENI. The CDR3 sequence is 14 residues long.